This T cell receptor (beta chain) is from a study of blood T cell repertoires in COVID-19. Study context: Samples of COVID-19 (acute and convalescent) were obtained from the United States, Italy and Spain.

Germline CDR1 and CDR2: MDHEN and SYDVKM. V gave up 4 bases and J gave up 4 bases, with 19 bases separating them. This CDR3 has 16 amino acids. Authors' data handling: Researchers report that nucleated cell counts were estimated from reference gene primer amplification. Produced via immunoSEQ multiplex PCR; TCRdb's table is partial and in-frame only. Clonal size and the V and J genes are those of that table, whereas D and trimming came from the DNA. Seen here are 50,000 to 80,000 clones, roughly 90% observed once, and the top ten hold 1.1% to 1.5%. The sequenced material came from peripheral blood. This chain connects TRBV28 to TRBJ1-2, with a weak D call TRBD1 (6 bases). The source of this sequence is a man in his sixties with acute or convalescent COVID-19. The CDR3 DNA reads TGTGCCAGCAGTTCTGGTCCCGTGGGACAAATCTATGGCTACACCTTC. It specifies CASSSGPVGQIYGYTF.